These 13 T cell receptor beta chains were sequenced from one sample in a study of blood T cells in healthy people across ages. PCR was performed a second time for about 7 to 12 cycles using a sample-barcoded 5' primer and a J-beta primer mix. TCRdb recomputed calls from the 5' RACE reads with MiXCR, one row per CDR3 protein. The sample includes hundreds of thousands of distinct CDR3 sequences, around three fifths seen only once; the top ten take roughly 24%. The sample consisted of blood. These receptors were taken from a man aged 35-49 years in good health.

The rearrangement joins TRBV20-1 to TRBJ1-5, with D perhaps TRBD1 (5 bases). CDR3 length equals 16 residues. The germline V gene encodes CDR1 DFQATT and CDR2 SNEGSKA (reference sequence). V lost 2 bases and J 1 base, leaving 15 bases between the germline ends. The CDR3 bases are TGCAGTGCTAGACTTCCAACAGGTCCAAGCAATCAGCCCCAGCATTTT. It translates to CSARLPTGPSNQPQHF.

This clonotype was recorded only once. The chain employs TRBV10-3 and TRBJ1-1, with 8 bases that match TRBD1. Germline CDR1 ENHRY, CDR2 SYGVKD. The trim removed 2 bases at V and 10 bases at J, leaving 6 bases unmatched. This CDR3 is built from 13 residues. The CDR3 loop reads CAISEVQGAVAFF. CDR3 bases: TGTGCCATCAGTGAGGTGCAGGGGGCTGTAGCTTTCTTT.

The chain couples TRBV20-1 to TRBJ1-4, with D possibly being TRBD1 (5 bases). This CDR3 contains 15 residues. Trimming left V 7 bases short and J 4 bases short, with 19 bases between. The germline V gene encodes CDR1 DFQATT and CDR2 SNEGSKA (reference sequence). CDR3 sequence reads: CSVRDLTVLNEKLFF. The CDR3 DNA sequence: TGCAGTGTTAGGGACCTGACAGTGCTTAATGAAAAACTGTTTTTT.

The rearrangement links TRBV28 to TRBJ1-2; tentative D call: TRBD1 (5 bases). The V and J ends lost 3 bases and 4 bases respectively, with 15 bases between them. Germline V lookup: CDR1 MDHEN, CDR2 SYDVKM. This CDR3 spans 15 amino acids. The CDR3 nucleotides read TGTGCCAGCAGTTTGACCGGGGCTCTGGCCTATGGCTACACCTTC. It translates to CASSLTGALAYGYTF.

The chain is built from TRBV12-3 or TRBV12-4 and TRBJ2-1; no clear D. V was cut by 4 bases and J by 7 bases, with 23 bases left in between. The length of the CDR3 is 17 residues. CDR3: CASSYPLTTMKQNEQFF. The CDR3 nucleotides read TGTGCCAGCAGTTATCCCCTGACAACGATGAAACAAAATGAGCAGTTCTTC.

This rearrangement joins TRBV14 to TRBJ2-5, with TRBD2 matching 12 bases. Trimming cost V 0 bases and J 3 bases; bases outside gene matches: 8. This CDR3 spans 18 amino acids. Germline CDR1 SGHDN, CDR2 FVKESK. The CDR3 loop is CASSQDAGLAGRKETQYF. In nucleotides, the CDR3 is TGTGCCAGCAGCCAAGATGCCGGACTAGCGGGAAGGAAAGAGACCCAGTACTTC.

This clonotype was seen many times. The genes are TRBV5-1 and TRBJ2-3; D remains ambiguous. The germline V gene encodes CDR1 SGHRS and CDR2 YFSETQ. Trimming shortened V by 4 bases and J by 1 base, and 10 bases separated the two germline ends. The CDR3 runs 14 residues. Here the CDR3 DNA reads TGCGCCAGCAGCCTCGGGCTCGGCACAGATACGCAGTATTTT. The encoded protein is CASSLGLGTDTQYF.

The chain links TRBV7-2 to TRBJ1-6, with 9 bases matching TRBD1. The V gene end was trimmed by 4 bases and the J gene end by 7 bases; junction bases not matched to a gene: 2. Germline assignment: CDR1 SGHTA and CDR2 FQGNSA. This CDR3 comprises 14 residues. The CDR3 DNA reads TGTGCCAGCAGCTCGGACAGGGGAAATTCACCCCTCCACTTT. Translating gives CASSSDRGNSPLHF.

The V gene is TRBV7-2, the J gene TRBJ2-7; no definite D call. Germline V lookup: CDR1 SGHTA, CDR2 FQGNSA. The CDR3 spans 15 residues. The V gene lost 6 bases and the J gene lost 2 bases, with 17 bases spanning the gap. The CDR3 region has the DNA TGTGCCAGCAGTACAGTTAACCGAGGTCCCTACGAGCAGTACTTC. This gives the protein CASSTVNRGPYEQYF.

The chain carries TRBV28 and TRBJ2-7; weak D call: TRBD1 (6 bases). Between the trimmed V and J ends, which lost 2 bases and 6 bases, there was a span of 11 bases. Germline CDR1 is MDHEN and CDR2 is SYDVKM. The CDR3 is 13 amino acids. The CDR3 region has the DNA TGTGCCAGCAGTTTACCCCGGACAGCCGAGCAGTACTTC. It is translated as CASSLPRTAEQYF.

This clonotype was counted at least ten times. V and J are TRBV29-1 and TRBJ2-1; TRBD1 matches 9 bases. The germline gives CDR1 SQVTM, CDR2 ANQGSEA. The trim removed 8 bases at V and 5 bases at J, leaving 10 bases unmatched. The CDR3 is 14 residues long. The CDR3: CSTRDRGYDNEQFF. The CDR3 DNA reads TGCAGCACCCGTGACAGGGGGTATGACAATGAGCAGTTCTTC.

The chain combines TRBV20-1 with TRBJ1-2; D gene ambiguous. Trimming took off 2 bases at V and 4 bases at J, with 8 bases between the two ends. CDR1 DFQATT and CDR2 SNEGSKA come from the germline V gene (reference sequence). The CDR3 totals 12 residues. The CDR3 DNA reads as TGCAGTGCTAGACCTCCTGGCTATGGCTACACCTTC. Translation gives CSARPPGYGYTF.

This chain connects TRBV4-2 to TRBJ1-4; D is ambiguous. Germline V gene sequence: CDR1 LGHNA, CDR2 YNFKEQ. The CDR3 extends over 16 amino acids. Trimming took off 1 base at V and 5 bases at J, with 14 bases between the two ends. CDR3 nucleotides: TGTGCCAGCAGCCAAGTAGCAAACAGTCAGAATGAAAAACTGTTTTTT. Translated, it gives CASSQVANSQNEKLFF.